Sequencing of this TCR beta chain was carried out in a study of T cell changes during pregnancy in multiple sclerosis. The V gene's germline CDR1 is SNHLY and CDR2 FYNNEI. CDR3 length equals 14 residues. V dropped 5 bases and J dropped 4 bases, with 14 bases sitting between them. Assay used: immunoSEQ multiplex PCR; TCRdb lists only in-frame clones, some missing. Among 35,000 to 45,000 clones, 91% were seen once, and the ten largest hold less than 0.75%. The sequence derives from a female donor with multiple sclerosis, enrolled in a pregnancy study. The sequences come from CD4+ T cells from peripheral blood mononuclear cells, collected before pregnancy. The chain joins TRBV2 to TRBJ2-5, with a tentative D call TRBD1 (5 bases). CDR3: CASSMAGISETQYF. The DNA for the CDR3 is TGTGCCAGCAGTATGGCAGGGATATCAGAGACCCAGTACTTC.